The T cell receptor (beta chain) described here comes from a study of cytomegalovirus exposure and HLA in healthy donors. Study-wide findings and caveats: Associated with cytomegalovirus, according to the listing, were some 150 TCR beta chains. In vitro data verified a few CMV-associated chains as specific for CMV antigens. Despite most TCR sequences being rare, some public TCRs occurred in many donors.

The CDR3 length is 15 residues. Unmatched junction bases numbered 7, after V lost 5 bases and J lost 4 bases. The germline gives CDR1 SGHVS, CDR2 FNYEAQ. About this clone: The target antigen is unknown.

Primers: 60 Vbeta forward and 13 Jbeta reverse. Method: immunoSEQ multiplex PCR; TCRdb's copy keeps in-frame clones and lacks some. Recorded for this sample: approximately 43,000 clones. Sequenced: PBMCs. The clonotype comes from a woman in her 30s in good health and CMV-seronegative. The V and J genes are TRBV7-6 and TRBJ2-7, with 11 nucleotides matching TRBD2. The CDR3 is CASSLDSGREYEQYF. As DNA, the CDR3 is TGTGCCAGCAGCCTAGATAGCGGGAGGGAATACGAGCAGTACTTC.